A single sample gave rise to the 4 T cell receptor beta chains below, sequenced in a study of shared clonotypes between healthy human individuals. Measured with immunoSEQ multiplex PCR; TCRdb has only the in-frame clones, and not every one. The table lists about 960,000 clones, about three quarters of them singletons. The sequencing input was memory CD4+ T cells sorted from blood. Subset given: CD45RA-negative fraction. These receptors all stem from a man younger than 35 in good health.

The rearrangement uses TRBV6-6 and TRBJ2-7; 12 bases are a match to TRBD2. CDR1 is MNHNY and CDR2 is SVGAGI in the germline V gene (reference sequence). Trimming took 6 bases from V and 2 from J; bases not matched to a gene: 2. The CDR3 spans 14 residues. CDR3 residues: CASRSSGGAYEQYF. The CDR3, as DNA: TGTGCCAGCAGATCTAGCGGGGGGGCCTACGAGCAGTACTTC.

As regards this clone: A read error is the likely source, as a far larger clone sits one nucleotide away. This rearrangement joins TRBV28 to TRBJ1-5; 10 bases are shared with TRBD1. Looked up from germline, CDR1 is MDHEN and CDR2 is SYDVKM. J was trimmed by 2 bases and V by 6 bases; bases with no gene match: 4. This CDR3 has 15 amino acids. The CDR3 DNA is TGTGCCAGCAGCGCCGGGACAGGGGGCAATCAGCCCCAGCATTTT. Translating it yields CASSAGTGGNQPQHF.

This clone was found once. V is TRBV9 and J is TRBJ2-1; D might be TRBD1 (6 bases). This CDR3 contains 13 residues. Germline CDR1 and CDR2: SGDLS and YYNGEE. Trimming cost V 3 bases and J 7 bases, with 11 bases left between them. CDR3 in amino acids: CASSDFQGNEQFF. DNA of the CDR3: TGTGCCAGCAGCGACTTTCAGGGGAATGAGCAGTTCTTC. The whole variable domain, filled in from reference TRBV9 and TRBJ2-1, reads DSGVTQTPKHLITATGQRVTLRCSPRSGDLSVYWYQQSLDQGLQFLIQYYNGEERAKGNILERFSAQQFPDLHSELNLSSLELGDSALYFCASSDFQGNEQFFGPGTRLTVL.

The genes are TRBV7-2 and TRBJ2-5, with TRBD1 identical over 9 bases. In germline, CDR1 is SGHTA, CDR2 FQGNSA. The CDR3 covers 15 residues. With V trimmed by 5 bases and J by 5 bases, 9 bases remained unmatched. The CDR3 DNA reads TGTGCCAGCAGCGGCCGGGACAGGGTTGAGGAGACCCAGTACTTC. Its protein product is CASSGRDRVEETQYF.